A selection of T cell receptor beta chains follows, all from one sample in a study of T cells in Graves' hyperthyroidism and ophthalmopathy. Each CDR3 protein is one row after TCRdb ran MiXCR on the multiplex PCR reads. This sample has 330,000 or so distinct CDR3 sequences; roughly 18% occur once, and the top ten carry less than 20%. The source material was blood. The receptors here all came from a woman aged 40 to 50 with Graves' ophthalmopathy. Each CDR3 is given with its conserved first and last residue. D genes are given only for firm matches. Not every row has a clone size; where given, it reads once, few, many or a size class.

j_gene	abundance	v_gene	d_gene	CDR3aa	CDR3nt
TRBJ2-5	-	TRBV5-1	-	CASSAAVQETQYF	TGCGCCAGCAGCGCGGCAGTCCAAGAGACCCAGTACTTC
TRBJ1-2	many	TRBV5-5	-	CASSSLTEGYTF	TGTGCCAGCAGCTCCCTGACAGAAGGCTACACCTTC
TRBJ2-7	-	TRBV6-1	TRBD1	CASRRAGGVYEQYF	TGTGCCAGCAGGAGGGCAGGGGGCGTATACGAGCAGTACTTC
TRBJ2-7	-	TRBV5-6	-	CASSLEGRTYEQYF	TGTGCCAGCAGCTTGGAAGGCAGGACCTACGAGCAGTACTTC
TRBJ1-2	many	TRBV7-3	-	CASSLEPNYGYTF	TGTGCCAGCAGCCTGGAGCCTAACTATGGCTACACCTTC
TRBJ1-2	many	TRBV24-1	-	CATSDSFQGNTDYGYTF	TGTGCCACCAGTGATTCTTTTCAGGGAAACACTGACTATGGCTACACCTTC
TRBJ2-7	many	TRBV4-1	TRBD2	CASRAGGDNEQYF	TGCGCCAGCAGGGCGGGAGGGGATAACGAGCAGTACTTC
TRBJ1-5	many	TRBV20-1	TRBD1	CSARGIQPQHF	TGCAGTGCCAGGGGGATTCAGCCCCAGCATTTT
TRBJ2-7	many	TRBV7-2	TRBD1	CASSKRQGNEQYF	TGTGCCAGCAGTAAAAGACAGGGAAACGAGCAGTACTTC
TRBJ1-2	many	TRBV29-1	TRBD1	CSVPGQGALGYTF	TGCAGCGTCCCGGGACAGGGGGCACTTGGCTACACCTTC
TRBJ1-5	many	TRBV28	-	CASSLLEEGNQPQHF	TGTGCCAGCAGTCTACTGGAGGAAGGCAATCAGCCCCAGCATTTT
TRBJ1-1	many	TRBV27	-	CASSEGATEAFF	TGTGCCAGCAGTGAAGGGGCCACTGAAGCTTTCTTT
TRBJ2-7	many	TRBV5-5	-	CASSPRGYRAKQYF	TGTGCCAGCAGCCCGAGGGGGTACAGGGCTAAGCAGTACTTC
TRBJ1-1	many	TRBV12-3/TRBV12-4	TRBD1	CASSRGTGQNTEAFF	TGTGCCAGCAGTAGGGGGACAGGTCAGAACACTGAAGCTTTCTTT
TRBJ2-2	many	TRBV2	TRBD2	CASSGLAGAGELFF	TGTGCCAGCTCGGGACTAGCGGGAGCCGGGGAGCTGTTTTTT
TRBJ2-7	many	TRBV6-1	-	CASSPVHGPAYEQYF	TGTGCCAGCAGTCCCGTGCATGGCCCAGCGTACGAGCAGTACTTC
TRBJ1-5	few	TRBV6-2/TRBV6-3	TRBD1	CASTQTGRGQPQHF	TGTGCCAGCACCCAGACAGGGCGGGGTCAGCCCCAGCATTTT
TRBJ2-7	-	TRBV11-1	TRBD2	CASSFAVTSGAYEQYF	TGTGCCAGCAGCTTTGCTGTGACTAGCGGTGCCTACGAGCAGTACTTC
TRBJ2-7	-	TRBV6-2/TRBV6-3	TRBD2	CASGDPGGRYEQYF	TGTGCCAGCGGGGACCCGGGAGGAAGGTACGAGCAGTACTTC
TRBJ1-5	many	TRBV28	-	CASSFARVGQPQHF	TGTGCCAGCAGTTTTGCCAGGGTGGGTCAGCCCCAGCATTTT
TRBJ1-3	many	TRBV6-5	TRBD1	CASRTPQGGSGNTIYF	TGTGCCAGCAGGACCCCACAGGGGGGGTCTGGAAACACCATATATTTT
TRBJ1-3	many	TRBV28	-	CASSSGATGNTIYF	TGTGCCAGCAGTTCCGGGGCGACTGGAAACACCATATATTTT
TRBJ1-1	many	TRBV28	-	CASTVQGMNTEAFF	TGTGCCAGCACCGTACAGGGAATGAACACTGAAGCTTTCTTT
TRBJ1-5	many	TRBV12-3/TRBV12-4	-	CASSRPISNQPQHF	TGTGCCAGCAGCCGTCCCATTAGCAATCAGCCCCAGCATTTT
TRBJ2-7	many	TRBV12-3/TRBV12-4	TRBD1	CASSSQGADEQYF	TGTGCCAGCAGTTCCCAGGGGGCTGACGAGCAGTACTTC
TRBJ1-3	few	TRBV30	-	CAWSRTISGNTIYF	TGTGCCTGGAGTCGTACGATCTCTGGAAACACCATATATTTT
TRBJ1-1	many	TRBV24-1	TRBD1	CATRGTGRVTEAFF	TGTGCCACCAGGGGGACAGGGAGGGTTACTGAAGCTTTCTTT
TRBJ2-7	many	TRBV4-1	TRBD2	CASSRPSGAYEQYF	TGCGCCAGCAGCCGGCCTAGCGGGGCCTACGAGCAGTACTTC
TRBJ2-2	-	TRBV6-2/TRBV6-3	TRBD1	CATWTGDTGELFF	TGTGCCACCTGGACAGGGGATACCGGGGAGCTGTTTTTT
TRBJ1-1	many	TRBV28	-	CASSLLSPHEAFF	TGTGCCAGCAGTTTATTAAGTCCCCATGAAGCTTTCTTT
TRBJ1-2	many	TRBV6-2/TRBV6-3	TRBD1	CASSSDRYYGYTF	TGTGCCAGCAGTTCGGACAGGTACTATGGCTACACCTTC
TRBJ2-1	many	TRBV9	TRBD1	CASSFGTGDYNEQFF	TGTGCCAGCAGTTTCGGGACAGGAGACTACAATGAGCAGTTCTTC
TRBJ2-7	many	TRBV2	-	CANRFETPSYEQYF	TGTGCCAACAGGTTCGAGACACCGTCCTACGAGCAGTACTTC
TRBJ2-2	-	TRBV6-1	TRBD1	CASSTTGRFGELFF	TGTGCCAGCAGTACGACAGGGCGATTCGGGGAGCTGTTTTTT
TRBJ2-2	many	TRBV30	TRBD2	CAWSGSSGTTGELFF	TGTGCCTGGAGTGGGTCAAGCGGGACCACCGGGGAGCTGTTTTTT
TRBJ2-4	once	TRBV28	-	CASSAPGRDIQYF	TGTGCCAGCAGTGCACCGGGACGGGACATTCAGTACTTC
TRBJ2-7	few	TRBV15	TRBD2	CATSISAGGGEQYF	TGTGCCACCAGCATTTCAGCGGGAGGGGGCGAGCAGTACTTC
TRBJ2-7	many	TRBV7-2	-	CASSRFGEQYF	TGTGCCAGCTCTCGTTTCGGCGAGCAGTACTTC
TRBJ1-6	-	TRBV3-1	-	CASSDRSDQPLHF	TGTGCCAGCAGCGATAGATCGGACCAACCCCTCCACTTT
TRBJ1-3	-	TRBV3-1	-	CASTLDSRSGNTIYF	TGTGCCAGCACCCTAGACTCTCGGTCTGGAAACACCATATATTTT
TRBJ2-3	-	TRBV27	-	CASSLTGDLWGTQYF	TGTGCCAGCAGTTTAACGGGGGACTTGTGGGGTACGCAGTATTTT
TRBJ1-2	many	TRBV4-1	TRBD1	CASSQVRDSPYGYTF	TGCGCCAGCAGCCAAGTACGGGACAGTCCGTATGGCTACACCTTC
TRBJ1-1	-	TRBV28	-	CASSPGRTAEAFF	TGTGCCAGCAGTCCTGGACGGACGGCAGAAGCTTTCTTT